The 24 T cell receptor beta chains below all came from one sample that was sequenced in a study of shared clonotypes between healthy human individuals. Assay used: immunoSEQ multiplex PCR; TCRdb lists only in-frame clones, some missing. The table has roughly 2,000,000 clones, roughly 95% seen once. Terminally differentiated effector memory CD45RA+ cells were excluded by CCR7 positive selection of CD45RO-negative cells. The source material was naive CD8+ T cells sorted from blood. The receptors here all came from a man younger than 35 in good health.

As concerns this clone: This same CDR3 is encoded by further DNA sequences in the sample. CDR3 region: CASSPTGLEQYF. The CDR3 DNA reads TGTGCCAGCAGCCCCACAGGGCTCGAGCAGTACTTC. The J gene is TRBJ2-7, the V gene TRBV7-9; D perhaps matches TRBD1 (6 bases). Trimming pared 5 bases from V and 6 bases from J, leaving 11 bases between. The CDR3 runs 12 residues. From germline, CDR1 is SEHNR and CDR2 FQNEAQ (reference sequence).

The rearrangement uses TRBV7-8 and TRBJ1-2, with D unclear. Germline V CDR1 and CDR2: SGHVS, FQNEAQ. The ends were cut back, 0 bases at V and 8 bases at J, with 16 bases in the middle. The CDR3 runs to 15 residues. DNA for the CDR3: TGTGCCAGCAGCTTAGCTAGGCTGCCGAGTGAAGGCTACACCTTC. This sequence encodes CASSLARLPSEGYTF.

The chain recombines TRBV4-3 with TRBJ2-3; 7 positions match TRBD2. Germline CDR1 reads LGHNA; CDR2 reads YSLEER. The CDR3 is 17 amino acids. After removal of 0 bases from V and 3 bases from J, the junction contained 9 bases not matched to a gene. As DNA, the CDR3 is TGCGCCAGCAGCCAAGAGCCCCCTGGGGGGGAGACAGATACGCAGTATTTT. Translation: CASSQEPPGGETDTQYF.

The chain couples TRBV6-1 to TRBJ1-2, with no clear D. Germline CDR1 is MNHNS and CDR2 is SASEGT. V shed 5 bases and J shed 6 bases, with 10 bases lying between them. CDR3 length: 12 amino acids. In DNA form, the CDR3 reads TGTGCCAGCAGTTGGGCTTATGATGGCTACACCTTC. Amino acids: CASSWAYDGYTF.

The chain recombines TRBV11-2 with TRBJ2-1; 9 nucleotides align to TRBD2. V lost 1 base, J lost 3 bases, and 7 bases stayed unmatched. This CDR3 spans 17 amino acids. Germline V gene data show CDR1 as SGHAT and CDR2 as FQNNGV. Here the CDR3 DNA reads TGTGCCAGCAGCTTAGTACCTAGCGGGGAAGACTACAATGAGCAGTTCTTC. Translation gives CASSLVPSGEDYNEQFF.

The V call is TRBV30, the J call TRBJ2-5; 8 positions agree with TRBD1. The length of the CDR3 is 14 residues. Germline V CDR1 and CDR2: GTSNPN, SVGIG (reference sequence). Trimming cost V 2 bases and J 3 bases; bases outside gene matches: 5. The CDR3 bases are TGTGCCTGGAGTCCCGGGACAGGAGAAGAGACCCAGTACTTC. Its translation: CAWSPGTGEETQYF.

The chain joins TRBV6-6 to TRBJ1-5; D not resolved. Trimming shortened V by 6 bases and J by 2 bases, and 11 bases separated the two germline ends. From germline, CDR1 is MNHNY and CDR2 SVGAGI (reference sequence). CDR3 length: 14 amino acids. The CDR3 sequence is CASSLTRGNQPQHF. As DNA, the CDR3 is TGTGCCAGCAGCTTAACCCGGGGCAATCAGCCCCAGCATTTT.

The chain has TRBV9 and TRBJ2-3; D not resolved. The CDR3 has 13 residues. The V end lost 0 bases, the J end lost 2 bases, and 4 bases lay between the germline ends. CDR1 is SGDLS and CDR2 is YYNGEE in the germline V gene. The CDR3 spells CASSVELTDTQYF. CDR3 nucleotide sequence: TGTGCCAGCAGCGTAGAACTCACAGATACGCAGTATTTT.

A note on this clone: The sample holds other DNA sequences that translate to the same CDR3. V and J are TRBV7-9 and TRBJ2-7; 12 positions match TRBD2. CDR3 length: 14 residues. The germline CDR1 and CDR2 sequences are SEHNR and FQNEAQ (reference sequence). V shed 4 bases, J shed 7 bases, and the junction held 5 bases outside the gene matches. CDR3: CASSSSGGAYEQYF. CDR3 DNA: TGTGCCAGCAGCTCTAGCGGGGGGGCGTATGAGCAGTACTTC.

The rearrangement uses TRBV6-1 and TRBJ2-5, with a tentative D call TRBD1 (5 bases). With 7 bases removed from V and 5 bases from J, the gap between germline ends came to 5 bases. Germline V CDR1 and CDR2: MNHNS, SASEGT. This CDR3 has 10 residues. In nucleotides, the CDR3 is TGTGCCAGCACAGGGGAGACCCAGTACTTC. Amino acids: CASTGETQYF.

The chain has TRBV27 and TRBJ2-7; D assignment may be TRBD1 or TRBD2 (6 bases each). The CDR3 length is 16 residues. Germline V gene data show CDR1 as MNHEY and CDR2 as SMNVEV (reference sequence). V shed 0 bases and J shed 2 bases, with 14 bases lying between them. The CDR3 bases are TGTGCCAGCAGTTTATCTAGGGGGGCCTGGACCTACGAGCAGTACTTC. Amino acids: CASSLSRGAWTYEQYF.

The chain uses TRBV10-3 and TRBJ2-1; D ambiguous. Germline V gives CDR1 ENHRY, CDR2 SYGVKD. V gave up 1 base and J gave up 6 bases, with 10 bases separating them. The CDR3 extends over 14 amino acids. The CDR3 region has the DNA TGTGCCATCAGTGAGTACGTGGATCCCAATGAGCAGTTCTTC. Protein: CAISEYVDPNEQFF.

V is TRBV10-3 and J is TRBJ2-2; D uncertain. Germline V gives CDR1 ENHRY, CDR2 SYGVKD. The CDR3 loop spans 13 amino acids. Trimming took off 7 bases at V and 0 bases at J, with 6 bases between the two ends. This chain's CDR3 is CAIKDSNTGELFF. In DNA, the CDR3 is TGTGCCATCAAAGATTCGAACACCGGGGAGCTGTTTTTT.

The CDR3 reads CASSLLHSGPNLYEQYF. CDR3 DNA: TGCGCCAGCAGCCTACTTCACTCGGGACCCAACCTCTACGAGCAGTACTTC. V is TRBV4-1 and J is TRBJ2-7; D tentatively reads TRBD1 or TRBD2 (5 bases each). Germline V CDR1 and CDR2: MGHRA, YSYEKL. With 4 bases removed from V and 3 bases from J, the gap between germline ends came to 22 bases. The CDR3 covers 17 residues.

Regarding this clone: At the DNA level, this CDR3 is encoded by other sequences in the same sample as well. The genes are TRBV5-6 and TRBJ2-2, with D unclear. CDR1 and CDR2 from the germline V gene are SGHDT and YYEEEE. CDR3 length: 12 residues. V lost 4 bases and J lost 5, with 6 bases in between. The CDR3 DNA reads TGTGCCAGCAGCCTAATTACCGGGGAGCTGTTTTTT. Translating it yields CASSLITGELFF. Full variable domain (rest looked up from reference TRBV5-6 and TRBJ2-2): DAGVTQSPTHLIKTRGQQVTLRCSPKSGHDTVSWYQQALGQGPQFIFQYYEEEERQRGNFPDRFSGHQFPNYSSELNVNALLLGDSALYLCASSLITGELFFGEGSRLTVL.

The chain recombines TRBV2 with TRBJ1-1; D uncertain. Trimming cost V 10 bases and J 1 base, with 16 bases left between them. The germline gives CDR1 SNHLY, CDR2 FYNNEI. The CDR3 sequence is 14 residues long. In DNA, the CDR3 is TGTGCCAAGTCGGCAGGTGGGTCGAACACTGAAGCTTTCTTT. It translates to CAKSAGGSNTEAFF.

The chain joins TRBV30 to TRBJ2-2; the D gene could be TRBD1 or TRBD2 (5 bases each). The ends were cut back, 2 bases at V and 0 bases at J, with 10 bases in the middle. Germline V gives CDR1 GTSNPN, CDR2 SVGIG (reference sequence). The CDR3 is made up of 15 amino acids. CDR3 in DNA: TGTGCCTGGAGTTGGGACGCAGCGAACACCGGGGAGCTGTTTTTT. This encodes CAWSWDAANTGELFF.

This clone was counted a few times. This chain uses TRBV28 with TRBJ1-6; TRBD1 agrees at 9 bases. The CDR3 extends over 16 amino acids. In germline, CDR1 is MDHEN, CDR2 SYDVKM. The J segment lost 5 bases and the V segment lost 3 bases, leaving 5 bases of the junction unmatched. CDR3 nucleotides: TGTGCCAGCAGTTTTAACCGGGACAGGGATAATTCACCCCTCCACTTT. Its translation is CASSFNRDRDNSPLHF.

This clone has just a few counts. This CDR3 is also generated by other DNA sequences in the sample. The rearrangement links TRBV10-1 to TRBJ1-1; a weak D match, TRBD1 (6 bases). Germline V lookup: CDR1 WNHNN, CDR2 SYGVQD (reference sequence). The CDR3 length is 13 residues. V was clipped by 9 bases and J by 0 bases, with 11 bases between them. CDR3 in DNA: TGCGCCAGTTCGGACAGTTTGAACACTGAAGCTTTCTTT. It codes for CASSDSLNTEAFF.

The V and J genes are TRBV10-3 and TRBJ2-3; 13 bases line up with TRBD2. Unmatched junction bases numbered 5, after V lost 6 bases and J lost 2 bases. Germline assignment: CDR1 ENHRY and CDR2 SYGVKD. The CDR3 extends over 16 amino acids. The CDR3 spells CAISEGLAGITDTQYF. CDR3 coding DNA: TGTGCCATCAGCGAGGGACTAGCGGGGATCACAGATACGCAGTATTTT.

V is TRBV7-2 and J is TRBJ2-3; the match to TRBD2 covers 9 bases. The germline gives CDR1 SGHTA, CDR2 FQGNSA. With 1 base clipped from V and 6 bases from J, the junction kept 11 bases outside the gene matches. The CDR3 is 17 residues long. CDR3 nucleotide sequence: TGTGCCAGCAGCTTAGATCCGTGGCGGGAGGGCCCGGATACGCAGTATTTT. Its translation: CASSLDPWREGPDTQYF.

The genes are TRBV6-5 and TRBJ1-1; D is unresolved. V shed 8 bases and J shed 1 base, with 8 bases lying between them. The CDR3 consists of 12 residues. Germline lookup yields CDR1 MNHEY and CDR2 SVGAGI. The CDR3 protein is CASGRWNTEAFF. Written as DNA, the CDR3 is TGTGCCAGCGGGCGGTGGAACACTGAAGCTTTCTTT.

The rearrangement uses TRBV4-1 and TRBJ1-5; no reliable D call. Trimming left V 0 bases short and J 15 bases short, with 18 bases between. Germline values: CDR1 MGHRA, CDR2 YSYEKL. The CDR3 length is 14 residues. The CDR3 DNA reads as TGCGCCAGCAGCCAAGAAAAAGGAGCCTCCGAACCGCATTTT. Translation: CASSQEKGASEPHF.

The V gene is TRBV29-1, the J gene TRBJ2-3; 9 positions match TRBD2. CDR1 is SQVTM, CDR2 ANQGSEA, per germline. After removal of 7 bases from V and 1 base from J, the junction contained 12 bases not matched to a gene. The CDR3 consists of 16 residues. This CDR3 reads CSAILIRTSGTDTQYF. The CDR3 DNA reads as TGCAGCGCCATATTAATTAGGACTAGCGGCACAGATACGCAGTATTTT.